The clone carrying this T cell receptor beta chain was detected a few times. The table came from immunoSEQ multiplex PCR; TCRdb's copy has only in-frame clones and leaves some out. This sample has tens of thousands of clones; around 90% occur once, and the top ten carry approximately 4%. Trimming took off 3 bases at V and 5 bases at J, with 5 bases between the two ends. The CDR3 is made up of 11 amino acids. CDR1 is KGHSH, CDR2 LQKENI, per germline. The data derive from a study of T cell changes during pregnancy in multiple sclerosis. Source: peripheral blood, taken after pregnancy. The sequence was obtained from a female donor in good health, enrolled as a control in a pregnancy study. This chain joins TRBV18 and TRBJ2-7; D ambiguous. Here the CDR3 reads CASSPEDEQYF. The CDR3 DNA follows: TGTGCCAGCTCACCTGAGGACGAGCAGTACTTC.